One T cell receptor (beta chain) is described in this entry. No antigen is known for it. This record comes from a study of tumor-infiltrating lymphocytes in primary liver carcinoma. Taking roughly 18-32 mg of unsorted bulk tissue, the authors co-extracted RNA and DNA. Total RNA (roughly 530 ng) served as template for TCR beta cDNA synthesis primed by a constant-region primer. Amplification in three nested multiplex PCR rounds with slightly modified ARM-PCR gave rise to TCR beta libraries. TRBV1-TRBV30 forward primers paired with a C-beta reverse primer drove the first two PCR rounds, roughly 9 cycles each. TCRdb recomputed calls from the multiplex PCR reads with MiXCR, one row per CDR3 protein. The sample lists roughly 30,000 distinct CDR3 sequences, roughly two thirds seen once, with about 31% in the top ten. The V end was cut by 3 bases, the J end by 8 bases, with 19 bases between. Germline assignment: CDR1 GTSNPN and CDR2 SVGIG (reference sequence). This CDR3 has 15 amino acids.

Study observations and caveats: Relative to tumor region pairs, the tumor-adjacent and tumor-blood pairs showed overlap that was lower.

The sequence was obtained from a woman in her 30s with primary liver carcinoma and hepatitis B virus infection. This chain connects TRBV30 to TRBJ1-4; D is perhaps TRBD1 (6 bases). The sequenced sample was liver tumor tissue from sampling region 3. As for subset: tumor region T3, left-lateral pole. CDR3 DNA: TGTGCCTGGAGCGTAGGAGGGGCCAGGGGAGAAAAACTGTTTTTT. Its protein product is CAWSVGGARGEKLFF.